This is a list of T cell receptor beta chains from one sample in a study of blood T cell repertoires in COVID-19. Assay: immunoSEQ multiplex PCR; the TCRdb copy retains only in-frame clones and omits some. The sample has over 150,000 clones, about 82% seen once. Material for sequencing was peripheral blood. The source is a woman aged 80 or over with COVID-19, enrolled during active disease. The CDR3 runs from the conserved cysteine through the conserved F or W. A D gene is named only where the DNA matches it firmly. Only part of the rows carry a size: once, few, many, or a class if the clone is expanded.

TRBV3-1/TRBV3-2,TRBJ2-3,NA,TRBD2,CASSHGLAANTDTQYF,TGTGCCAGCAGCCATGGACTAGCGGCAAACACAGATACGCAGTATTTT
TRBV9,TRBJ1-6,NA,NA,CASSVGHPYNSPLHF,TGTGCCAGCAGCGTGGGGCACCCCTATAATTCACCCCTCCACTTT
TRBV13,TRBJ1-1,NA,NA,CASSLGGRGGAEAFF,TGTGCCAGCAGCTTAGGTGGACGGGGAGGCGCTGAAGCTTTCTTT
TRBV2,TRBJ2-7,NA,TRBD1,CASSPGTGGYEQYF,TGTGCCAGCAGTCCCGGGACAGGTGGCTACGAGCAGTACTTC
TRBV7-9,TRBJ2-2,NA,TRBD1,CASSRTGEAGELFF,TGTGCCAGCAGCCGGACAGGGGAAGCCGGGGAGCTGTTTTTT
TRBV6-1,TRBJ1-4,once,NA,CASSEAGGLFF,TGTGCCAGCAGTGAAGCGGGGGGACTGTTTTTT
TRBV3-1/TRBV3-2,TRBJ2-5,NA,NA,CASSQMHHSQETQYF,TGTGCCAGCAGCCAAATGCACCACTCCCAAGAGACCCAGTACTTC
TRBV2,TRBJ1-6,NA,TRBD1,CASSGDRGADNSPLHF,TGTGCCAGCAGTGGGGACAGGGGTGCGGATAATTCACCCCTCCACTTT
TRBV7-2,TRBJ2-2,NA,NA,CASSQYTGELFF,TGTGCCAGCAGCCAATACACCGGGGAGCTGTTTTTT
TRBV4-1,TRBJ2-5,NA,TRBD1,CASSQGPGGMETQYF,TGCGCCAGCAGCCAGGGTCCAGGGGGCATGGAGACCCAGTACTTC
TRBV7-2,TRBJ2-7,few,TRBD2,CASSSSSGSYEQYF,TGTGCCAGCAGCTCTTCTAGCGGGAGTTACGAGCAGTACTTC
TRBV5-1,TRBJ2-1,NA,TRBD1,CASSIGQGDEQFF,TGCGCCAGCAGCATCGGACAGGGCGATGAGCAGTTCTTC
TRBV28,TRBJ1-1,NA,TRBD1,CASSLSQGAAEAFF,TGTGCCAGCAGTTTATCCCAGGGGGCCGCTGAAGCTTTCTTT
TRBV10-3,TRBJ1-2,NA,NA,CAISSGGGPYGYTF,TGTGCCATCAGCTCCGGGGGGGGACCCTATGGCTACACCTTC
TRBV10-3,TRBJ1-3,NA,NA,CAISAGLSGNTIYF,TGTGCCATCAGCGCGGGGCTCTCTGGAAACACCATATATTTT
TRBV2,TRBJ1-6,NA,NA,CASRLGQLNSPLHF,TGTGCCAGCCGACTCGGACAGCTTAATTCACCCCTCCACTTT
TRBV5-1,TRBJ2-1,NA,TRBD2,CASTQTSGGAGLNEQFF,TGCGCCAGCACCCAGACTAGCGGGGGGGCCGGTCTCAATGAGCAGTTCTTC
TRBV7-8,TRBJ2-5,NA,TRBD2,CASSSRGLAAETQYF,TGTGCCAGCAGTTCCAGGGGACTAGCGGCTGAGACCCAGTACTTC
TRBV4-1,TRBJ1-4,NA,TRBD1,CASSLRGQGEKLFF,TGCGCCAGCAGCCTGAGGGGGCAGGGGGAAAAACTGTTTTTT
TRBV3-1/TRBV3-2,TRBJ2-5,NA,TRBD2,CASSKSGTPETQYF,TGTGCCAGCAGTAAAAGCGGGACTCCAGAGACCCAGTACTTC
TRBV18,TRBJ1-6,NA,NA,CASSLGQPNSPLHF,TGTGCCAGCTCCCTGGGACAACCCAATTCACCCCTCCACTTT
TRBV5-1,TRBJ1-1,NA,NA,CASSSQGGGTEAFF,TGCGCCAGCAGCTCACAGGGCGGTGGGACTGAAGCTTTCTTT
TRBV4-1,TRBJ2-3,NA,NA,CASSPQVSDTQYF,TGCGCCAGCAGCCCCCAGGTTTCCGATACGCAGTATTTT
TRBV3-1/TRBV3-2,TRBJ2-1,NA,NA,CASSQGGLTNEQFF,TGTGCCAGCAGCCAAGGGGGACTGACTAATGAGCAGTTCTTC
TRBV28,TRBJ2-7,NA,NA,CATRRTVSYEQYF,TGTGCCACCCGAAGGACAGTCTCCTACGAGCAGTACTTC
TRBV4-1,TRBJ2-4,NA,NA,CASSLGSLSGIQYF,TGCGCCAGCAGCCTGGGGAGTCTTAGCGGTATTCAGTACTTC
TRBV21-1,TRBJ2-3,NA,NA,CASSKAQKRGPPDTQYF,TGTGCCAGCAGCAAAGCCCAAAAACGTGGGCCCCCAGATACGCAGTATTTT
TRBV27,TRBJ2-5,NA,NA,CASSLGPSVGTQYF,TGTGCCAGCAGTTTAGGGCCCTCTGTGGGGACCCAGTACTTC
TRBV10-3,TRBJ2-4,NA,NA,CAIGQTQAKNIQYF,TGTGCCATTGGACAGACCCAAGCCAAAAACATTCAGTACTTC
TRBV9,TRBJ1-1,once,NA,CASSVSRQLEAFF,TGTGCCAGCAGCGTATCGCGGCAGCTTGAAGCTTTCTTT
TRBV4-1,TRBJ1-2,once,NA,CASSHGRGDYGYTF,TGCGCCAGCAGCCATGGCCGGGGGGACTATGGCTACACCTTC
TRBV15,TRBJ2-1,NA,NA,CATSRGTRYNEQFF,TGTGCCACCAGCAGAGGCACCCGGTACAATGAGCAGTTCTTC